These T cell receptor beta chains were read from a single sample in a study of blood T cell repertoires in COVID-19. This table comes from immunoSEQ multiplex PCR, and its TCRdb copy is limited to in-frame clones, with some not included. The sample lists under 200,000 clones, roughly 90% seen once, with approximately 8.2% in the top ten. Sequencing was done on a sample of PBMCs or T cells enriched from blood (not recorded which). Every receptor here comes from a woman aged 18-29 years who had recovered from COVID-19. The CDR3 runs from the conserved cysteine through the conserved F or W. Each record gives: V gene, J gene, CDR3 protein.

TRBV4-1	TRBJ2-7	CASSQDLLAGVYEQYF
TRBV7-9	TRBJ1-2	CASSLGGLVGYTF
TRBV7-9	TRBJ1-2	CASSEPGQGTSYGYTF
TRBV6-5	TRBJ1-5	CASASGGGQPQHF
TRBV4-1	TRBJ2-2	CASSQEGQVAAGELFF
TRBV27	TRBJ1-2	CASSSIGPNYGYTF
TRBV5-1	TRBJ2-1	CASSLVPGGYNEQFF
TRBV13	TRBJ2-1	CASSSPLRRAGNNEQFF
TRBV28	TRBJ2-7	CASRGWDRTYEQYF
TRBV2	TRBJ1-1	CASSLQIGGTEAFF
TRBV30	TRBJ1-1	CAWRFGANTEAFF
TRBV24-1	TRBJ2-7	CATSEGDRSSYEQYF
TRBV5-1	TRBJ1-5	CASSLIGGNQPQHF
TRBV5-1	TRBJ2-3	CASSFQGGNTDTQYF
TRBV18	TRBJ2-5	CASSQGSQETQYF
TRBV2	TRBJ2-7	CATQGLSYEQYF
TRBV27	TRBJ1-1	CASSPDNMNTEAFF
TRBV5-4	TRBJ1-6	CASSWTGGGIRSSPLHF
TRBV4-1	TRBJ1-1	CASGRQGTEAFF
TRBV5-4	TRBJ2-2	CASSLGGQGATGELFF
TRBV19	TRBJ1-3	CASSMGGRGNTIYF
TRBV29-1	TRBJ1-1	CSVGGVNTEAFF
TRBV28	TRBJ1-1	CASRPGQVRTEAFF
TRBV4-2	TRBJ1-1	CASSQELGQGLNTEAFF
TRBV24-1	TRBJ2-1	CATRRTSGGVDEQFF
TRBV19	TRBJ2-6	CASSIGQAGANVLTF
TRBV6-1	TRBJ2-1	CASSDVWDSRNEQFF
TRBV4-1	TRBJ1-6	CASSQDRGGQGRTPLHF
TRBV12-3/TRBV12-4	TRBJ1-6	CASSFYSSPLHF
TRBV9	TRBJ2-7	CASSVGRFQGDEQYF
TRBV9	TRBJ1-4	CASAGTPDEKLFF